This entry features one T cell receptor (beta chain) sequence. The antigen remains undetermined. This entry is derived from a study of shared clonotypes between healthy human individuals. Study results and caveats: An anticipated effect of sequencing depth on clonotype sharing among donors was recognized. For sorted subsets, rarefaction showed incomplete sequencing despite large depth.

The CDR3 loop spans 14 amino acids. V was shortened by 1 base and J by 10 bases, with 14 bases between the two germline ends. CDR1 is SGHAT, CDR2 FQNNGV, per germline. TCRdb's table, derived via immunoSEQ multiplex PCR, lists solely in-frame clones and lacks some. The sample contains nearly 750,000 clones, 55% to 80% of which appear only once. Sequencing was performed on memory CD4+ T cells sorted from blood. Subset: CD45RA-negative fraction. V usage is TRBV11-2 and J usage is TRBJ2-1; D uncertain. This TCR was sampled from a woman aged 30 to 39 in good health. The CDR3 bases are TGTGCCAGCAGCTTAGGTGACCCTGTTGGGGAGCAGTTCTTC. This codes for CASSLGDPVGEQFF.